A single sample gave rise to the 22 T cell receptor beta chains below, sequenced in a study of T cells after yellow fever vaccination. TCRdb used MiXCR to reprocess the 5' RACE reads, holding one entry per CDR3 protein. Among over 35,000 distinct CDR3 sequences listed, around 6.4% were seen once. The sequencing used PBMCs, either bulk or a sorted T-cell subset (CD4+, CD8+, memory, or dextramer-sorted; not recorded which), collected 45 days after the yellow fever booster vaccination. Receptors were obtained from a man aged 30 to 39 who received the YFV17D yellow fever vaccine.

The sample holds many counts of this clonotype. The chain uses TRBV3-1 and TRBJ1-2, with D unclear. V gave up 0 bases and J gave up 8 bases, with 16 bases separating them. The CDR3 totals 15 residues. Germline CDR1 and CDR2: LGHDT and YNNKEL (reference sequence). The chain's CDR3 is CASSQDITPYQGYTF. CDR3 coding DNA: TGTGCCAGCAGCCAAGATATAACCCCATACCAAGGCTACACCTTC.

This clonotype was counted many times. V gene TRBV20-1 combines with J gene TRBJ2-7; D call uncertain. Deletions cut 5 bases from V and 2 bases from J, with 10 bases between. Germline lookup yields CDR1 DFQATT and CDR2 SNEGSKA (reference sequence). The CDR3 covers 12 residues. The CDR3 bases are TGCAGTGCTCTTTTTCGACCCTACGAGCAGTACTTC. Its translation is CSALFRPYEQYF.

Ten or more counts support this clonotype. The V gene is TRBV6-5, the J gene TRBJ2-5; D possibly corresponds to TRBD2 (6 bases). V was shortened by 4 bases and J by 7 bases, with 7 bases between the two germline ends. Germline CDR1 reads MNHEY; CDR2 reads SVGAGI. The CDR3 sequence is 11 residues long. CDR3 loop: CASSFGGTQYF. CDR3 bases: TGTGCCAGCAGTTTCGGGGGGACCCAGTACTTC.

The chain combines TRBV11-2 with TRBJ2-1; D uncertain. The CDR3 is made up of 14 amino acids. Germline CDR1 is SGHAT and CDR2 is FQNNGV. V was shortened by 4 bases and J by 6 bases, with 13 bases between the two germline ends. The CDR3 DNA is TGTGCCAGCAGCTCCACGACTGGAAGCAATGAGCAGTTCTTC. Translated, it gives CASSSTTGSNEQFF. The full variable domain, in which reference TRBV11-2 and TRBJ2-1 provide the parts outside the CDR3, is EAGVAQSPRYKIIEKRQSVAFWCNPISGHATLYWYQQILGQGPKLLIQFQNNGVVDDSQLPKDRFSAERLKGVDSTLKIQPAKLEDSAVYLCASSSTTGSNEQFFGPGTRLTVL.

This clonotype counts as medium-sized. The chain recombines TRBV20-1 with TRBJ2-4; the match to TRBD2 covers 8 bases. CDR1 DFQATT and CDR2 SNEGSKA come from the germline V gene (reference sequence). V shed 1 base and J 4 bases; nucleotides not matched to a gene: 6. The CDR3 covers 15 residues. CDR3 sequence (DNA): TGCAGTGCTAGAGTGCCAGGCGGGGGGAAAAACATTCAGTACTTC. Translating it yields CSARVPGGGKNIQYF.

This clonotype was observed many times. This chain joins TRBV5-1 and TRBJ2-7; maybe TRBD1 (5 bases). Germline CDR1 SGHRS, CDR2 YFSETQ. V shed 0 bases and J shed 5 bases, with 18 bases lying between them. The length of the CDR3 is 16 residues. In DNA, the CDR3 is TGCGCCAGCAGCTTGGCCCCTCAGGGCATAGGGGACGAGCAGTACTTC. This translates into CASSLAPQGIGDEQYF. The full variable domain, in which reference TRBV5-1 and TRBJ2-7 provide the parts outside the CDR3, is KAGVTQTPRYLIKTRGQQVTLSCSPISGHRSVSWYQQTPGQGLQFLFEYFSETQRNKGNFPGRFSGRQFSNSRSEMNVSTLELGDSALYLCASSLAPQGIGDEQYFGPGTRLTVT.

The V gene is TRBV30, the J gene TRBJ1-2; D possibly corresponds to TRBD1 (6 bases). There are 12 residues in the CDR3. Germline V CDR1 and CDR2: GTSNPN, SVGIG (reference sequence). V was cut by 3 bases and J by 7 bases, with 12 bases left in between. DNA for the CDR3: TGTGCCTGGAGCTTACAGGGTTTTGGCTACACCTTC. This encodes CAWSLQGFGYTF.

Notes on this clonotype: One junction end does not reproduce the germline sequence, and a read error may be involved. The CDR3 loop reads CGASPQVGGGQPQHF. DNA for the CDR3: TGCGGTGCTAGTCCACAGGTGGGGGGTGGACAGCCCCAGCATTTT. V and J are TRBV20-1 and TRBJ1-5; weak D call: TRBD1 (5 bases). Germline loops: CDR1 DFQATT, CDR2 SNEGSKA (reference sequence). The CDR3 totals 15 residues.

There are many counts of this clonotype. This rearrangement joins TRBV20-1 to TRBJ2-7; 7 bases are shared with TRBD2. The ends lost 6 bases at V and 2 bases at J; junction bases unmatched: 4. This CDR3 region has 12 residues. The V gene's germline CDR1 is DFQATT and CDR2 SNEGSKA (reference sequence). For the CDR3, the DNA is TGCAGTGCCGGGGAGGGGCCCTACGAGCAGTACTTC. Residues: CSAGEGPYEQYF.

In its sample, this clonotype was seen many times. This chain joins TRBV21-1 and TRBJ2-1; TRBD2 is taken as the D call from the table, unchecked against the DNA. TRBV21-1 constitutes a pseudogene. This CDR3 contains 14 residues. The CDR3 nucleotides are TGTGCCTGCCAAGGGACTCTTCAATGGGCTGAGCAGTTCTTC. Protein sequence: CACQGTLQWAEQFF.

This clonotype was observed at least ten times. J is TRBJ1-1 and V is TRBV5-5, with D uncertain. Trimming removed 4 bases at V and 0 bases at J, with 16 bases between. Germline V gene lookup returns CDR1 SGHKS and CDR2 YYEKEE (reference sequence). This CDR3 region has 16 residues. The CDR3 bases are TGTGCCAGCAGCGTTGGAGCAGGCCACATGAACACTGAAGCTTTCTTT. This encodes CASSVGAGHMNTEAFF.

This clonotype was detected a few times. The chain joins TRBV6-5 to TRBJ2-1, with 8 bases identical to TRBD2. The CDR3 contains 16 residues. V lost 3 bases and J lost 12; bases outside the gene matches: 16. Germline V lookup: CDR1 MNHEY, CDR2 SVGAGI. The CDR3 nucleotides read TGTGCCAGCAGTTATGAGGGCGGGAGGAATAGATGGGGGCAGTTCTTC. This gives the protein CASSYEGGRNRWGQFF.

The chain is built from TRBV20-1 and TRBJ1-6; 9 positions agree with TRBD1. V was clipped by 1 base and J by 4 bases; unmatched bases: 2. The CDR3 contains 15 residues. Germline CDR1 reads DFQATT; CDR2 reads SNEGSKA (reference sequence). The CDR3 sequence is CSARVGTGYNSPLHF. In DNA, the CDR3 is TGCAGTGCTAGAGTGGGGACAGGGTATAATTCACCCCTCCACTTT.

A few counts support this clonotype. V and J are TRBV5-4 and TRBJ2-1; D is perhaps TRBD2 (5 bases). This CDR3 is 13 amino acids long. Per the germline V gene, CDR1 is SGHNT and CDR2 is YYREEE (reference sequence). Trimming took off 0 bases at V and 7 bases at J, with 8 bases between the two ends. The CDR3 DNA reads as TGTGCCAGCAGCTTGGTCGGGGAGAATGAGCAGTTCTTC. It specifies CASSLVGENEQFF.

This clonotype has ten or more counts. The rearrangement uses TRBV7-2 and TRBJ1-5; D might be TRBD1 (6 bases). In germline, CDR1 is SGHTA, CDR2 FQGNSA. Trimming shortened V by 3 bases and J by 3 bases, and 12 bases separated the two germline ends. The CDR3 spans 15 residues. The CDR3 here is CASSFSGGYNQPQHF. The CDR3 DNA sequence: TGTGCCAGCAGCTTTTCTGGGGGCTACAATCAGCCCCAGCATTTT.

The chain carries TRBV10-3 and TRBJ1-6, with D perhaps TRBD1 (6 bases). This CDR3 comprises 13 residues. The V and J ends lost 9 bases and 8 bases respectively, with 14 bases between them. Germline V gene data show CDR1 as ENHRY and CDR2 as SYGVKD. In DNA, the CDR3 is TGTGCCATTCAGGGGATGGGTGATTCACCCCTCCACTTT. Protein: CAIQGMGDSPLHF.

This clonotype came up many times. The V call is TRBV6-1, the J call TRBJ2-3; 11 bases map to TRBD2. This CDR3 contains 15 residues. Trimming cost V 4 bases and J 4 bases; bases outside gene matches: 4. Germline loops: CDR1 MNHNS, CDR2 SASEGT. Written as DNA, the CDR3 is TGTGCCAGCAGTGTGATAGCGGGAGGGGCAGATACGCAGTATTTT. Protein sequence: CASSVIAGGADTQYF.

Many counts were recorded for this clonotype. CDR3 sequence: CASSGSRGLAANTGELFF. CDR3 nucleotide sequence: TGTGCCAGCAGTGGGAGTAGAGGACTAGCGGCGAACACCGGGGAGCTGTTTTTT. The V and J genes are TRBV2 and TRBJ2-2, with TRBD2 identical over 10 bases. The J segment lost 0 bases and the V segment lost 4 bases, leaving 8 bases of the junction unmatched. The CDR3 runs to 18 residues. The germline V gene encodes CDR1 SNHLY and CDR2 FYNNEI.

This clonotype appeared many times. V is TRBV5-1 and J is TRBJ2-2; D ambiguous. CDR3 size: 15 residues. The germline V gene has CDR1 SGHRS and CDR2 YFSETQ. V was trimmed by 1 base and J by 5 bases, leaving 12 bases between them. In DNA form, the CDR3 reads TGCGCCAGCAGCTTGATCACCCAGACTACCGGGGAGCTGTTTTTT. Translated, it gives CASSLITQTTGELFF.

This clonotype was detected many times. This rearrangement joins TRBV5-5 to TRBJ2-5; perhaps TRBD2 as D (6 bases). Per germline, CDR1 SGHKS and CDR2 YYEKEE (reference sequence). CDR3 length equals 13 residues. V lost 0 bases and J lost 6, with 9 bases in between. The CDR3 DNA reads as TGTGCCAGCAGCTTGGGGGGGGAAAAGACCCAGTACTTC. Encoded protein: CASSLGGEKTQYF.

This clonotype was seen ten or more times. The chain has TRBV25-1 and TRBJ2-7, with 11 bases lining up with TRBD1. The ends lost 4 bases at V and 3 bases at J; junction bases unmatched: 5. The CDR3 extends over 15 amino acids. The germline gives CDR1 MGHDK, CDR2 SYGVNS. CDR3 region: CASSAGDRGYYEQYF. CDR3 coding DNA: TGTGCCAGCAGTGCTGGGGACAGGGGGTACTACGAGCAGTACTTC.

This clonotype was observed many times. J is TRBJ2-2 and V is TRBV6-4; the D is unclear. V was clipped by 2 bases and J by 3 bases, with 4 bases between them. The CDR3 is 13 amino acids. CDR1 and CDR2 from the germline V gene are MRHNA and SNTAGT. The CDR3 spells CASSDSDTGELFF. The CDR3 region has the DNA TGTGCCAGCAGTGACAGCGACACCGGGGAGCTGTTTTTT.